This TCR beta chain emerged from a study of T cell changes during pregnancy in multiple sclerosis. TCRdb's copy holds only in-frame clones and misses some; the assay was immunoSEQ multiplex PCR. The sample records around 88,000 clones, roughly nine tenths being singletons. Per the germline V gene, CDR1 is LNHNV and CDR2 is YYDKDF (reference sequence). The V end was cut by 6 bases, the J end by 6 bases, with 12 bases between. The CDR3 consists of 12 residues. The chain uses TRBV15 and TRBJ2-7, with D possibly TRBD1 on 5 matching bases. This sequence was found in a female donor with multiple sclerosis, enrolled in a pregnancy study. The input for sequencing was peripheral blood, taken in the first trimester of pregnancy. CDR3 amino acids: CATRGLGAEQYF. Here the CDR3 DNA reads TGTGCCACCAGGGGTCTAGGGGCCGAGCAGTACTTC.